The clone carrying this T cell receptor beta chain was seen more than once but under ten times. The data were obtained in a study of sequential checkpoint blockade in melanoma. The wider study: First-line arms were nivolumab then ipilimumab, or the reverse, randomized 1:1. Each arm's sequence ended with maintenance nivolumab.

The treatment denotes: randomized to nivolumab then ipilimumab (arm A) or the reverse (arm B). Live CD3+CD8+ CD19− CD56− cells were sorted from PBMCs. The V and J ends lost 5 bases and 4 bases respectively, with 11 bases between them. Germline lookup yields CDR1 LNHDA and CDR2 SQIVND (reference sequence). The CDR3 sequence is 13 residues long. The method was immunoSEQ multiplex PCR; TCRdb's version includes in-frame clones alone and lacks a portion of them. The repertoire has roughly 16,000 clones, more than 60% of them found once; the top ten carry approximately 20%. The chain carries TRBV19 and TRBJ1-1; a weak D match, TRBD1 (6 bases). Source: CD8+ T cells sorted from blood (inferred from file names), taken from a patient given nivolumab and ipilimumab in sequence. The sequence was collected from a human donor with melanoma. This chain's CDR3 is CASSVTGLTEAFF. The CDR3 bases are TGTGCCAGTAGTGTAACAGGGCTCACTGAAGCTTTCTTT.